Below, 7 T cell receptor beta chains from the same sample are listed, as sequenced in a study of shared clonotypes between healthy human individuals. In the naive CD8 group, cells lacked CD45RO and were positively selected for CCR7, so terminally differentiated effector memory CD45RA+ cells were left out. Measured with immunoSEQ multiplex PCR; TCRdb has only the in-frame clones, and not every one. The sample shows about 700,000 clones, about 90% of them seen only once. Sequencing was done on a sample of naive CD8+ T cells sorted from blood. These receptors all stem from a young man in good health.

The chain couples TRBV7-9 to TRBJ2-7; TRBD1 agrees at 9 bases. This CDR3 contains 14 residues. Looked up from germline, CDR1 is SEHNR and CDR2 is FQNEAQ (reference sequence). V lost 5 bases to trimming and J lost 1 base; unmatched junction nucleotides: 3. The CDR3 DNA reads TGTGCCAGCAGCCAAGGACAGGGGTCCTACGAGCAGTACTTC. This translates into CASSQGQGSYEQYF.

The chain has TRBV29-1 and TRBJ2-7; 7 bases line up with TRBD2. The CDR3 has 13 amino acids. The V and J ends lost 2 bases and 3 bases, in that order; junction bases with no gene match: 4. CDR1 and CDR2 (germline): SQVTM, ANQGSEA. The CDR3 loop reads CSVELAEVYEQYF. CDR3 sequence (DNA): TGCAGCGTTGAACTAGCGGAGGTCTACGAGCAGTACTTC.

The chain has TRBV27 and TRBJ1-1, with D maybe TRBD1 (6 bases). Looked up from germline, CDR1 is MNHEY and CDR2 is SMNVEV (reference sequence). The CDR3 runs to 15 residues. V was trimmed by 6 bases and J by 0 bases, leaving 14 bases between them. CDR3 coding DNA: TGTGCCAGCAGACACAAAGGGGGGCTGAACACTGAAGCTTTCTTT. Its translation: CASRHKGGLNTEAFF.

The genes are TRBV13 and TRBJ2-5; TRBD1 agrees at 10 bases. V shed 5 bases and J 3 bases; nucleotides not matched to a gene: 6. Germline V lookup: CDR1 PRHDT, CDR2 FYEKMQ (reference sequence). CDR3 length: 15 amino acids. CDR3 amino acids: CASSPRTGGEETQYF. CDR3 coding DNA: TGTGCCAGCAGCCCACGGACAGGGGGGGAAGAGACCCAGTACTTC. Looking up the rest from reference TRBV13 and TRBJ2-5 gives the full variable domain: AAGVIQSPRHLIKEKRETATLKCYPIPRHDTVYWYQQGPGQDPQFLISFYEKMQSDKGSIPDRFSAQQFSDYHSELNMSSLELGDSALYFCASSPRTGGEETQYFGPGTRLLVL.

The rearrangement links TRBV27 to TRBJ2-1; 8 bases fit TRBD1. CDR3 size: 14 residues. The V gene's germline CDR1 is MNHEY and CDR2 SMNVEV (reference sequence). V was pared by 8 bases and J by 7 bases, with 10 bases of the junction left unmatched. The CDR3 DNA follows: TGTGCCAGCGGTGGACAGGGTCTTTTTAATGAGCAGTTCTTC. It specifies CASGGQGLFNEQFF.

The chain is built from TRBV6-5 and TRBJ2-7; D not certain. The CDR3 has 12 residues. The germline V and J ends were trimmed by 8 bases and 3 bases, with 11 bases remaining between them. CDR1 MNHEY and CDR2 SVGAGI come from the germline V gene. The CDR3 region is CASWRYGYEQYF. The CDR3 nucleotides are TGTGCCAGCTGGAGATACGGCTACGAGCAGTACTTC.

This clone was counted once. The chain combines TRBV7-6 with TRBJ2-7; D is perhaps TRBD2 (6 bases). The CDR3 runs 15 residues. Germline loops: CDR1 SGHVS, CDR2 FNYEAQ. V was shortened by 4 bases and J by 3 bases, with 16 bases between the two germline ends. CDR3 in amino acids: CASSSSSSGLYEQYF. The CDR3 DNA reads as TGTGCCAGCAGCTCATCCAGTAGCGGTCTCTACGAGCAGTACTTC. Full variable domain (remainder filled in from reference TRBV7-6 and TRBJ2-7): GAGVSQSPRYKVTKRGQDVALRCDPISGHVSLYWYRQALGQGPEFLTYFNYEAQQDKSGLPNDRFSAERPEGSISTLTIQRTEQRDSAMYRCASSSSSSGLYEQYFGPGTRLTVT.